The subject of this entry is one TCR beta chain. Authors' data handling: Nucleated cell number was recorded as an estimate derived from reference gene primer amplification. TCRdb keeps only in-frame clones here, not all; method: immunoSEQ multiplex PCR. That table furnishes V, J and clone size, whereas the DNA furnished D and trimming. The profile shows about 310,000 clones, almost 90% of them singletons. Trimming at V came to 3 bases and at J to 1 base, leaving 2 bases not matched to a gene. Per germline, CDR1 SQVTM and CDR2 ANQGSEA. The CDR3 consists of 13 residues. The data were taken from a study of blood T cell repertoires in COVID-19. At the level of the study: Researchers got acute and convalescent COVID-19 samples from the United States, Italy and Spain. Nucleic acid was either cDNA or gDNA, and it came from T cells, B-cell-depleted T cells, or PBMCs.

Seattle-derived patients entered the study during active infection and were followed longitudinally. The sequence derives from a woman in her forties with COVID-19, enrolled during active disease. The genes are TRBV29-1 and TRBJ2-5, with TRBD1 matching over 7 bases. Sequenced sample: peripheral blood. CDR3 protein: CSVDRDSQETQYF. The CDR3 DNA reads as TGCAGCGTTGATCGGGACAGCCAAGAGACCCAGTACTTC.